This T cell receptor beta chain was sequenced during a study of T cell responses to AZD1222 COVID-19 vaccine. Overall study findings and caveats: Only six or seven AZD1222 recipients tested seropositive at baseline. Recipients of two AZD1222 doses showed rising Spike-specific TCR breadth and depth.

Repertoires were generated with immunoSEQ multiplex PCR, while TCRdb's copy carries only in-frame clones and drops some. The profile shows approximately 140,000 clones, around 90% of them singletons. V shed 5 bases and J shed 14 bases, with 15 bases lying between them. The CDR3 spans 11 residues. A word on this clone: Antigen: not known.

The chain carries TRBV12-3 or TRBV12-4 and TRBJ1-2; D unclear. The sequences come from peripheral blood, collected 28 days after the second AZD1222 dose. The TCR was taken from an adult who received the AZD1222 COVID-19 vaccine. Here the CDR3 DNA reads TGTGCCAGCAGTCAAGGGCTAAGAGGGACCTTC. This gives the protein CASSQGLRGTF.